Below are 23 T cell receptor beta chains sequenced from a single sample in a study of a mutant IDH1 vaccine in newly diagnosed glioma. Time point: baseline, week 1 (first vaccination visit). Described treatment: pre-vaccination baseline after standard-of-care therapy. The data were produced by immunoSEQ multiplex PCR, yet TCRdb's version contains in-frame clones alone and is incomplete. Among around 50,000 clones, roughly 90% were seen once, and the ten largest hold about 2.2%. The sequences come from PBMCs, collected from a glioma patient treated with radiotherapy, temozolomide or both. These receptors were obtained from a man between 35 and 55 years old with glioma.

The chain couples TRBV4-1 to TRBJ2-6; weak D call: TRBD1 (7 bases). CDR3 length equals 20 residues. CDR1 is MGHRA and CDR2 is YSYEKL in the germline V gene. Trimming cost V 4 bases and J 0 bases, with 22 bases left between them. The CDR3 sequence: CASSPGLRGRGSSGANVLTF. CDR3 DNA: TGCGCCAGCAGCCCTGGATTAAGGGGGCGGGGAAGCTCTGGGGCCAACGTCCTGACTTTC.

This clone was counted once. CDR3 in amino acids: CASRLSTGRYEQYF. Here the CDR3 DNA reads TGTGCCAGCAGACTCTCGACAGGGCGCTACGAGCAGTACTTC. V and J are TRBV27 and TRBJ2-7, with 7 bases matching TRBD1. Germline loops: CDR1 MNHEY, CDR2 SMNVEV (reference sequence). This CDR3 region has 14 residues. With 6 bases clipped from V and 3 bases from J, the junction kept 8 bases outside the gene matches.

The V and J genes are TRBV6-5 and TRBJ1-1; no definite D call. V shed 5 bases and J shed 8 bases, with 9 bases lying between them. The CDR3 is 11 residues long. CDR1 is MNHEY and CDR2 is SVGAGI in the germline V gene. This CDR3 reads CASSNVQEAFF. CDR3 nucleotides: TGTGCCAGCAGTAACGTCCAAGAAGCTTTCTTT.

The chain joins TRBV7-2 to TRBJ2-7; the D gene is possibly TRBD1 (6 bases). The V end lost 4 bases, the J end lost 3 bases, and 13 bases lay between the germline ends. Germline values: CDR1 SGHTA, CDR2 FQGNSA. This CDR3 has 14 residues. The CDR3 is CASSYPGHHYEQYF. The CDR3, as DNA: TGTGCCAGCAGCTACCCGGGACATCACTACGAGCAGTACTTC.

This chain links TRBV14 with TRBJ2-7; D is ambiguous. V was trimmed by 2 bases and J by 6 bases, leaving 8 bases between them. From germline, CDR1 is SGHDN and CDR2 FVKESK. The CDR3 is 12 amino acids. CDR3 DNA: TGTGCCAGCAGCCAACATCGGGCCGAGCAGTACTTC. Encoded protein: CASSQHRAEQYF.

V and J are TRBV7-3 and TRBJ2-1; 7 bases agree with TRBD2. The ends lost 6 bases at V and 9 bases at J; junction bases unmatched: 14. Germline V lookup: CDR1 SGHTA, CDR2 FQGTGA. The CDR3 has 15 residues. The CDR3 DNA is TGTGCCAGCAGACTCGGGGCGGGAGTGAGTGGTGAGCAGTTCTTC. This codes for CASRLGAGVSGEQFF.

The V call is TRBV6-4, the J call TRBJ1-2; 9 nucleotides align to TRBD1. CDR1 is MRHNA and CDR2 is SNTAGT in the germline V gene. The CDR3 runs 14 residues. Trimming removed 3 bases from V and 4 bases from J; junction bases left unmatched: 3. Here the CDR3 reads CASSEKTGGYGYTF. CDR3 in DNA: TGTGCCAGCAGTGAAAAGACAGGGGGCTATGGCTACACCTTC.

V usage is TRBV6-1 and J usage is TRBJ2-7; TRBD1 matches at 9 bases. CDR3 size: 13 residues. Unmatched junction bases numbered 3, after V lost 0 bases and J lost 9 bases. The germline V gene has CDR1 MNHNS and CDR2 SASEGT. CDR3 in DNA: TGTGCCAGCAGTGAAGCGCAGGACAGGGGGCAGTACTTC. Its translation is CASSEAQDRGQYF.

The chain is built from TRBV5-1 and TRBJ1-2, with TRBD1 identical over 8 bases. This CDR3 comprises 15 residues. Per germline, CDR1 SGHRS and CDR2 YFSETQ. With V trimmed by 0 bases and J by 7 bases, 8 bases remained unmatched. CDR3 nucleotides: TGCGCCAGCAGCTTGGATGGACAGGGAATAACTGGCTACACCTTC. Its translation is CASSLDGQGITGYTF.

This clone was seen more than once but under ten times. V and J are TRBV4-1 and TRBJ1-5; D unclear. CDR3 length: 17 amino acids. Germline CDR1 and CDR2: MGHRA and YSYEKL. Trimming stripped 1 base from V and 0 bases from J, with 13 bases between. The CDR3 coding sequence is TGCGCCAGCAGCCAAGCCGGTTTCGGCGTTAGCAATCAGCCCCAGCATTTT. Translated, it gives CASSQAGFGVSNQPQHF.

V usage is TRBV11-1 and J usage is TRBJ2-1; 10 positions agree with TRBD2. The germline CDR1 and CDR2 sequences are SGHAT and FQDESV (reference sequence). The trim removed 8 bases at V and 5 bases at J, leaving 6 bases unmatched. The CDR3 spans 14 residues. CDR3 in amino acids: CASRFSGRDNEQFF. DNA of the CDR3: TGTGCCAGCCGTTTCAGCGGGAGGGACAATGAGCAGTTCTTC.

The CDR3 DNA is TGTGCCAGTTCCTTGGGACTAGCGGAAAGCACAGATACGCAGTATTTT. This gives the protein CASSLGLAESTDTQYF. The rearrangement joins TRBV4-2 to TRBJ2-3, with 11 bases that match TRBD2. Losses at the gene ends were 9 bases for V and 0 bases for J; bases not matched to a gene: 8. This CDR3 contains 16 residues. Per germline, CDR1 LGHNA and CDR2 YNFKEQ.

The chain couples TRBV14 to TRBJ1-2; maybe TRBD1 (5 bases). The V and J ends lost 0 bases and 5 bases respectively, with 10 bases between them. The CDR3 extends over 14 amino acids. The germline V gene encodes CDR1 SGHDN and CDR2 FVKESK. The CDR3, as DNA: TGTGCCAGCAGCCAAGAGGGTACAGGATATGGCTACACCTTC. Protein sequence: CASSQEGTGYGYTF.

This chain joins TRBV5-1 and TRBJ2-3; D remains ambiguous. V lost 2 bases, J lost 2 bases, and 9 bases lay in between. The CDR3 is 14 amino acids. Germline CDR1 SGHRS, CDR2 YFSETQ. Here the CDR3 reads CASSFRVNTDTQYF. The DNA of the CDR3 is TGCGCCAGCAGCTTTAGAGTAAACACAGATACGCAGTATTTT. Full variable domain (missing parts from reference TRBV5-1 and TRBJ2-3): KAGVTQTPRYLIKTRGQQVTLSCSPISGHRSVSWYQQTPGQGLQFLFEYFSETQRNKGNFPGRFSGRQFSNSRSEMNVSTLELGDSALYLCASSFRVNTDTQYFGPGTRLTVL.

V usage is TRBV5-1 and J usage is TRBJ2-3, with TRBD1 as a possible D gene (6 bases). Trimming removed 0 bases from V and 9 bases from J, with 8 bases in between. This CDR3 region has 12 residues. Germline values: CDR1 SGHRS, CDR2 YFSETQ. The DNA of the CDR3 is TGCGCCAGCAGCTTGGGTACAGGGACGCAGTATTTT. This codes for CASSLGTGTQYF. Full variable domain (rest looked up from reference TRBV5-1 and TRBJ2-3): KAGVTQTPRYLIKTRGQQVTLSCSPISGHRSVSWYQQTPGQGLQFLFEYFSETQRNKGNFPGRFSGRQFSNSRSEMNVSTLELGDSALYLCASSLGTGTQYFGPGTRLTVL.

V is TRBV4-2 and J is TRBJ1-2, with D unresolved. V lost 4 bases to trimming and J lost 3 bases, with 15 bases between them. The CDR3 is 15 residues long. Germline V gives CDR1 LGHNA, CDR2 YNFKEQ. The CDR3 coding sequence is TGTGCCAGCAGCCGTACTATGGGGATTGACTATGGCTACACCTTC. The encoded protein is CASSRTMGIDYGYTF.

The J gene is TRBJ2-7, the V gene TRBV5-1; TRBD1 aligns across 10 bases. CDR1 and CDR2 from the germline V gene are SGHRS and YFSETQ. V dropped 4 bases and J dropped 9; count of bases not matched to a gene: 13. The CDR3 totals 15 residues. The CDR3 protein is CASSPRQGASSGQYF. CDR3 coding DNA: TGCGCCAGCAGCCCTCGACAGGGGGCTTCCTCGGGGCAGTACTTC.

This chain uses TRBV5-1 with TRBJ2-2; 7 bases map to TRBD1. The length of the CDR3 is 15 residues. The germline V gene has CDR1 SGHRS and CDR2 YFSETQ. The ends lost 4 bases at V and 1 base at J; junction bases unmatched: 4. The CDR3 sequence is CASSGRQGNTGELFF. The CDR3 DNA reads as TGCGCCAGCAGCGGCCGACAGGGGAACACCGGGGAGCTGTTTTTT.

Written as DNA, the CDR3 is TGCGCCAGCAGCCCTCTCCGCTCGGGAGACGAGCAGTACTTC. Translating gives CASSPLRSGDEQYF. The gene calls are TRBV5-1 and TRBJ2-7; weak D call: TRBD2 (6 bases). The germline V and J ends were trimmed by 4 bases and 5 bases, with 16 bases remaining between them. The germline CDR1 and CDR2 sequences are SGHRS and YFSETQ. This CDR3 is built from 14 residues.

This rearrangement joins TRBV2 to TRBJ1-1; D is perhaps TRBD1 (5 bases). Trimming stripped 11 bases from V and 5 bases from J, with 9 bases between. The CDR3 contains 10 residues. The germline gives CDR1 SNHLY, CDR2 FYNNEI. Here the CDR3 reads CALGATEAFF. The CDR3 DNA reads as TGTGCCCTAGGGGCGACTGAAGCTTTCTTT.

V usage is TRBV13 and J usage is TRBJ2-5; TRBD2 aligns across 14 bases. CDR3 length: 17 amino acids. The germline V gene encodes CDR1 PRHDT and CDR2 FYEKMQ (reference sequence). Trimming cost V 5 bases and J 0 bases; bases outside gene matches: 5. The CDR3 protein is CASSARLAGGYQETQYF. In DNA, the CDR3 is TGTGCCAGCAGCGCAAGACTAGCGGGAGGGTACCAAGAGACCCAGTACTTC.

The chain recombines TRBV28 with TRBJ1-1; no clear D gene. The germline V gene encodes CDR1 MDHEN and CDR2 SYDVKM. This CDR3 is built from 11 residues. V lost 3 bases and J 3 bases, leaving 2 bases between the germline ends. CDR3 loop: CASSFYTEAFF. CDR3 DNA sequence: TGTGCCAGCAGTTTCTACACTGAAGCTTTCTTT.

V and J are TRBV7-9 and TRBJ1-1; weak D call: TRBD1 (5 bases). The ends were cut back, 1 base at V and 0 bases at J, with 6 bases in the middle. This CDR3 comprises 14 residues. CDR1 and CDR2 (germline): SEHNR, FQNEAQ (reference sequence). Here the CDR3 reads CASSLVQVNTEAFF. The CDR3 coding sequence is TGTGCCAGCAGCTTAGTACAGGTGAACACTGAAGCTTTCTTT.